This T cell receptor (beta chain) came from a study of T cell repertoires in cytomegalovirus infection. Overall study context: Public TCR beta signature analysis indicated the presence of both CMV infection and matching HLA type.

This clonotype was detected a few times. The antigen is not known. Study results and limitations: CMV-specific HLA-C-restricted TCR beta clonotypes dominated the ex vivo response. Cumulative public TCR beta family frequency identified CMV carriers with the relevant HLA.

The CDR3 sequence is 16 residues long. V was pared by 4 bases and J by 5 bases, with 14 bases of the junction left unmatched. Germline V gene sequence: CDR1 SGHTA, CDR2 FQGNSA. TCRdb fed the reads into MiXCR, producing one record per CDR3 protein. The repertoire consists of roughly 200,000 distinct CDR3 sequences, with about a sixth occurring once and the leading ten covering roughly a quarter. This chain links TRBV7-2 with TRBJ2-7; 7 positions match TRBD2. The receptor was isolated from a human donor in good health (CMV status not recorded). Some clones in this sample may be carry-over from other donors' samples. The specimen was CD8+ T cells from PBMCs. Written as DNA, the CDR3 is TGTGCCAGCAGCTACCGCTTGGGGGGGTTTTACGACGAGCAGTACTTC. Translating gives CASSYRLGGFYDEQYF.